This entry lists 2 T cell receptor beta chains sequenced from one sample in a study of blood T cells in healthy people across ages (dated by TCRdb to the mid-2010s). Library construction relied on 5' RACE. The instrument was an Illumina HiSeq 2500. A second PCR of 7 to 11 cycles was performed with a sample-barcoded 5' primer and a J-beta primer mix. Through fastp at Q25 and MiXCR, TCRdb rebuilt clones from the public reads, retaining in-frame beta chains. CDR3 protein sequences are deduplicated, and each keeps its most common genes and DNA. In all, the sample holds 700,000 to 800,000 distinct CDR3 sequences, and roughly two fifths of those were seen once. The ten largest clones take up 20% to 25% of the sample. Material for sequencing was blood. Every receptor here comes from an older woman in good health.

The chain joins TRBV20-1 to TRBJ2-7; 8 nucleotides match TRBD1. CDR3 size: 13 residues. Germline V CDR1 and CDR2: DFQATT, SNEGSKA (reference sequence). V lost 4 bases to trimming and J lost 5 bases; unmatched junction nucleotides: 7. The CDR3 spells CSATGQGWNEQYF. In DNA form, the CDR3 reads TGCAGTGCTACAGGACAGGGTTGGAACGAGCAGTACTTC.

V and J are TRBV7-9 and TRBJ2-1; 8 bases fit TRBD2. Germline CDR1 SEHNR, CDR2 FQNEAQ (reference sequence). The V and J ends lost 1 base and 5 bases, in that order; junction bases with no gene match: 13. CDR3 length: 18 residues. The CDR3 loop reads CASSLVGLEAGANNEQFF. The CDR3 region has the DNA TGTGCCAGCAGCTTAGTCGGGCTCGAAGCGGGGGCTAACAATGAGCAGTTCTTC.